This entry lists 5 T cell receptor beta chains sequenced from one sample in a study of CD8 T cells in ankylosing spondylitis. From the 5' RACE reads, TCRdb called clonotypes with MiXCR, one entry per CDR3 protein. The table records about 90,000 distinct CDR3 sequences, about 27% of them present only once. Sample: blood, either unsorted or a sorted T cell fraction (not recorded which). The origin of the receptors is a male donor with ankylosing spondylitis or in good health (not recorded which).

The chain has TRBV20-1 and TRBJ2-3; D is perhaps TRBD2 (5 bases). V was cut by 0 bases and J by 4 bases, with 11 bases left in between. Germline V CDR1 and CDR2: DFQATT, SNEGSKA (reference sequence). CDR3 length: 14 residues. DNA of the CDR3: TGCAGTGCTAGAGATCCCCCTAGCTCAGATACGCAGTATTTT. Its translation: CSARDPPSSDTQYF.

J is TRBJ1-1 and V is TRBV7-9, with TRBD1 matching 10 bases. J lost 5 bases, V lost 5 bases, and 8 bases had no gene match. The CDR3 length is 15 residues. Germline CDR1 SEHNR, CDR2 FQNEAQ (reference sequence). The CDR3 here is CASSPRGTGDTEAFF. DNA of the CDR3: TGTGCCAGCAGCCCGCGGGGGACAGGGGATACTGAAGCTTTCTTT.

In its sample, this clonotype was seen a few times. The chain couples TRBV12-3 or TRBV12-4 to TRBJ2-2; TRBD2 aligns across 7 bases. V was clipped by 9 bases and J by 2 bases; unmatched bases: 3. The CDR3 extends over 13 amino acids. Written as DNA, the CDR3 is TGTGCCAGTAAGCGGGAAAACACCGGGGAGCTGTTTTTT. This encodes CASKRENTGELFF.

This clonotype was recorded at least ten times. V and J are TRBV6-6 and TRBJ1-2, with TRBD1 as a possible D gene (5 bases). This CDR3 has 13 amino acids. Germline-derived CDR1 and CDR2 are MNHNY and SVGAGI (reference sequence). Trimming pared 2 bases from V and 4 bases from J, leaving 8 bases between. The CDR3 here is CASSYGRGYGYTF. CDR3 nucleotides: TGTGCCAGCAGTTACGGGAGGGGCTATGGCTACACCTTC.

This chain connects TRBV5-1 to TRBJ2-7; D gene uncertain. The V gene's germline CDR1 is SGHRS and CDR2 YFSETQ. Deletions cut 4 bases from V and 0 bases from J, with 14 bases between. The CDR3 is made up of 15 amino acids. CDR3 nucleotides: TGCGCCAGCAGCCCAACCGGGCTCGCCTCCTACGAGCAGTACGTC. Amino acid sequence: CASSPTGLASYEQYV.